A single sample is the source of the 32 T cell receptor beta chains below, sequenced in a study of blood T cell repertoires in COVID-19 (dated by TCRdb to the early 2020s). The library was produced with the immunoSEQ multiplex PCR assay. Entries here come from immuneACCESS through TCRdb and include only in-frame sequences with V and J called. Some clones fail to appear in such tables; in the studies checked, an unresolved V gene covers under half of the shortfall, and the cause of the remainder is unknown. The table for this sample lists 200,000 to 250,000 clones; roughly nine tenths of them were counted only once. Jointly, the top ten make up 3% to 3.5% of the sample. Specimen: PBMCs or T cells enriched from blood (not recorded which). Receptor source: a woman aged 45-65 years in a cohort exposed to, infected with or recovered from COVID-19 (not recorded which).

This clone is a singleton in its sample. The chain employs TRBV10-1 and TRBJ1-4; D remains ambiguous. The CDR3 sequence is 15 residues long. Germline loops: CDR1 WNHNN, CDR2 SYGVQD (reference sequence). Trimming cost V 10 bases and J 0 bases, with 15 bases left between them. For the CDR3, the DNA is TGCGCCACCGGCCTAGAACCCACAACTAATGAAAAACTGTTTTTT. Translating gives CATGLEPTTNEKLFF.

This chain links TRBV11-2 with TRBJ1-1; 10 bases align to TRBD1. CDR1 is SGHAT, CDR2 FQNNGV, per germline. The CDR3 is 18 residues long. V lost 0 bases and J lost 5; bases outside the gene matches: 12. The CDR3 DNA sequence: TGTGCCAGCAGCTTAGAGAAGCCCGGGACAGGGGTTAAGACTGAAGCTTTCTTT. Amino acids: CASSLEKPGTGVKTEAFF.

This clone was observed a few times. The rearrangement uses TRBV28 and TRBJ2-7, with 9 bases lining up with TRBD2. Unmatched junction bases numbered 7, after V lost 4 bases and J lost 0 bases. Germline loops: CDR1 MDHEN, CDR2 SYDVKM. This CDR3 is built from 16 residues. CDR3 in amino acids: CASSYQTSGPSYEQYF. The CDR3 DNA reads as TGTGCCAGCAGTTACCAGACTAGCGGACCCTCCTACGAGCAGTACTTC.

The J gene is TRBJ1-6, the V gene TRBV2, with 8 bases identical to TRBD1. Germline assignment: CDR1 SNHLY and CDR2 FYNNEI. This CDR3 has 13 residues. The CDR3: CGSRGLAWSPLHF. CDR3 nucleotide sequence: TGTGGAAGCAGGGGGCTCGCATGGTCACCCCTCCACTTT.

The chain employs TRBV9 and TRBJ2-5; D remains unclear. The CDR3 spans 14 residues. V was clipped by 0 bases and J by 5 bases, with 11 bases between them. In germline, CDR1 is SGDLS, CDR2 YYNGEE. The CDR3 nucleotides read TGTGCCAGCAGCGTAGGAAACATGCGGGAGACCCAGTACTTC. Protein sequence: CASSVGNMRETQYF.

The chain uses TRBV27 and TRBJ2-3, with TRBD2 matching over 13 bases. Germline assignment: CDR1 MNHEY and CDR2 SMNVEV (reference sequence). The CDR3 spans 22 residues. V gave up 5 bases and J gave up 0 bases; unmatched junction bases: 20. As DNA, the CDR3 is TGTGCCAGCAGTACTCCGAGACAGGACACTAGCGGGGGGGCCACTAGCACAGATACGCAGTATTTT. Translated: CASSTPRQDTSGGATSTDTQYF.

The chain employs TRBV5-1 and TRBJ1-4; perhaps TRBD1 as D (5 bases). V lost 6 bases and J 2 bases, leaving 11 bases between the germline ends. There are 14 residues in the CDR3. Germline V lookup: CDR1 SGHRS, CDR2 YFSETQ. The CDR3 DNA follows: TGCGCCAGCAAAGTAGGGGCGACTAATGAAAAACTGTTTTTT. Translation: CASKVGATNEKLFF. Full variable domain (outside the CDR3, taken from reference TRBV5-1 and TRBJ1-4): KAGVTQTPRYLIKTRGQQVTLSCSPISGHRSVSWYQQTPGQGLQFLFEYFSETQRNKGNFPGRFSGRQFSNSRSEMNVSTLELGDSALYLCASKVGATNEKLFFGSGTQLSVL.

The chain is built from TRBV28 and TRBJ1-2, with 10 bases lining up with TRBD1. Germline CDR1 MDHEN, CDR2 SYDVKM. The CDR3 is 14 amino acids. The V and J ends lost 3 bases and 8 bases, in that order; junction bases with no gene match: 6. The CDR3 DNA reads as TGTGCCAGCAGTTTGCTGACAGGGGGCTTCGGCTACACCTTC. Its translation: CASSLLTGGFGYTF.

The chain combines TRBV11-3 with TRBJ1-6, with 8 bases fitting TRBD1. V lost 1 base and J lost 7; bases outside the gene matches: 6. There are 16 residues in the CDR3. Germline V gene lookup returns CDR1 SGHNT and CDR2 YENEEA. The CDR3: CASSLGGTGLNSPLHF. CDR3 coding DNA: TGTGCCAGCAGCTTAGGAGGGACAGGTCTGAATTCACCCCTCCACTTT.

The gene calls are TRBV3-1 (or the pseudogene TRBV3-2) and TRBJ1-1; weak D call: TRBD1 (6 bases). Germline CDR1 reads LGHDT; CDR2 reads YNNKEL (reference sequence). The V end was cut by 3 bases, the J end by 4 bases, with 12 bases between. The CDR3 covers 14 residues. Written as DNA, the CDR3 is TGTGCCAGCAGCCAGGGACAATTCGCCACTGAAGCTTTCTTT. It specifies CASSQGQFATEAFF.

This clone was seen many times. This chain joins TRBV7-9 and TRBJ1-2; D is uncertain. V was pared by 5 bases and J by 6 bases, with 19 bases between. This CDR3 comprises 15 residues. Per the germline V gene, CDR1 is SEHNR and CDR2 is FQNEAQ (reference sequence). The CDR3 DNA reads TGTGCCAGCAGCAAACAGAGGGCCTACCAAAATGGCTACACCTTC. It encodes CASSKQRAYQNGYTF.

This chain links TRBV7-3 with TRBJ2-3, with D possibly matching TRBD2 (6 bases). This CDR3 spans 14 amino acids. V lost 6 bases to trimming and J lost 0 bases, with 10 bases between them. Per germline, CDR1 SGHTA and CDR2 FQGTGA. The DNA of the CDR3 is TGTGCCAGCAGTCGCGGGGATAGCACAGATACGCAGTATTTT. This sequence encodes CASSRGDSTDTQYF.

DNA for the CDR3: TGTGCCAGCAGAGACGACAGGGGGCGGGTTGGCTACACCTTC. This encodes CASRDDRGRVGYTF. This chain uses TRBV6-6 with TRBJ1-2; 10 positions match TRBD1. Germline CDR1 is MNHNY and CDR2 is SVGAGI (reference sequence). V lost 6 bases, J lost 7 bases, and 8 bases stayed unmatched. The CDR3 is 14 residues long.

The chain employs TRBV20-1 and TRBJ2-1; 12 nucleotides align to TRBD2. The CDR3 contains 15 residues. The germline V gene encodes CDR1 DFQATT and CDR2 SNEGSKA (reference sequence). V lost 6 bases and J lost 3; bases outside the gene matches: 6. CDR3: CSASGLAGYYNEQFF. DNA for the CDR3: TGCAGTGCGAGTGGACTAGCGGGGTACTACAATGAGCAGTTCTTC.

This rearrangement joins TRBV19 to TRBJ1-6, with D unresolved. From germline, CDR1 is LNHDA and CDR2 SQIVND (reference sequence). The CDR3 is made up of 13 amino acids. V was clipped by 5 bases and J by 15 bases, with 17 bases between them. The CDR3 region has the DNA TGTGCCAGTAGTGCCCGCCGGGGTAATCGCCTCCACTTT. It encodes CASSARRGNRLHF. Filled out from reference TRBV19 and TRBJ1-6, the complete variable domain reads DGGITQSPKYLFRKEGQNVTLSCEQNLNHDAMYWYRQDPGQGLRLIYYSQIVNDFQKGDIAEGYSVSREKKESFPLTVTSAQKNPTAFYLCASSARRGNRLHFGNGTRLTVT.

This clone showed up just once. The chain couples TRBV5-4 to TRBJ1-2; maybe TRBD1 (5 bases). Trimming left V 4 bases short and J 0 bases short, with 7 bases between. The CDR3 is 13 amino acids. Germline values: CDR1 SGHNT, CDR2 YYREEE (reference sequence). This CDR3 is CASSVTANYGYTF. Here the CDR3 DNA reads TGTGCCAGCAGCGTGACAGCTAACTATGGCTACACCTTC.

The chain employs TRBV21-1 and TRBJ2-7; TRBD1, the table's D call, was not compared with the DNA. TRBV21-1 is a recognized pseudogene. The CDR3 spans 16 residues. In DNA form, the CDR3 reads TGTGCCAGCAACCCAAACAACCCGGACAGGGGCCACGAGCAGTACTTC. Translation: CASNPNNPDRGHEQYF.

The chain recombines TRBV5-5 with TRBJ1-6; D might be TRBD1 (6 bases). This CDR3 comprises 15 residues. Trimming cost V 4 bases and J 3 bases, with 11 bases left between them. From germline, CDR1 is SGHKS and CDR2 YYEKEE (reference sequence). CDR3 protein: CASSADSDYNSPLHF. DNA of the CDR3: TGTGCCAGCAGCGCGGACAGTGACTATAATTCACCCCTCCACTTT.

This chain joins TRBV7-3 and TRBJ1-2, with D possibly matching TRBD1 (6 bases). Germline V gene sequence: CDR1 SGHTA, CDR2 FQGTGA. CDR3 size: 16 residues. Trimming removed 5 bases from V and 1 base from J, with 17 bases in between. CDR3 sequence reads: CASSRSGGSGNYGYTF. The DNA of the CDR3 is TGTGCCAGCAGCCGAAGCGGGGGCAGCGGTAACTATGGCTACACCTTC.

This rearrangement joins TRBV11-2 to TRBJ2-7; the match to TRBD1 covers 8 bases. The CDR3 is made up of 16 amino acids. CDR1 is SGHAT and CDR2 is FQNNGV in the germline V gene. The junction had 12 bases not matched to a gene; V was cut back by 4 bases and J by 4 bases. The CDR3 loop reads CASSSQTGEIGYEQYF. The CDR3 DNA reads TGTGCCAGCAGCTCTCAGACAGGGGAAATCGGTTACGAGCAGTACTTC. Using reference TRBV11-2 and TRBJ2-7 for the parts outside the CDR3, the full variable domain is EAGVAQSPRYKIIEKRQSVAFWCNPISGHATLYWYQQILGQGPKLLIQFQNNGVVDDSQLPKDRFSAERLKGVDSTLKIQPAKLEDSAVYLCASSSQTGEIGYEQYFGPGTRLTVT.

As DNA, the CDR3 is TGTGCCAGCAGCCAGAGGGGGGGGGTGAACACTGAAGCTTTCTTT. It yields the protein CASSQRGGVNTEAFF. The gene calls are TRBV3-1 (or the pseudogene TRBV3-2) and TRBJ1-1; perhaps TRBD1 as D (6 bases). Trimming cost V 3 bases and J 0 bases, with 11 bases left between them. Germline values: CDR1 LGHDT, CDR2 YNNKEL (reference sequence). CDR3 length: 15 amino acids.

The CDR3 DNA is TGTGCCACGGAAGAAATGACAGGAGTCTACAACACCATATATTTT. Translated: CATEEMTGVYNTIYF. The chain combines TRBV19 with TRBJ1-3; D perhaps matches TRBD1 (6 bases). V was cut by 10 bases and J by 7 bases, with 23 bases left in between. Germline CDR1 reads LNHDA; CDR2 reads SQIVND (reference sequence). This CDR3 is built from 15 residues. The variable domain in full, completed from reference TRBV19 and TRBJ1-3, reads DGGITQSPKYLFRKEGQNVTLSCEQNLNHDAMYWYRQDPGQGLRLIYYSQIVNDFQKGDIAEGYSVSREKKESFPLTVTSAQKNPTAFYLCATEEMTGVYNTIYFGEGSWLTVV.

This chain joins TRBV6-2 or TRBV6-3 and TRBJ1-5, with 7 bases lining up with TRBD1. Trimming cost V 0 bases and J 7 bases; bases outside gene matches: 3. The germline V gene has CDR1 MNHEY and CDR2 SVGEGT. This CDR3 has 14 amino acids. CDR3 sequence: CASSYSDRPQPQHF. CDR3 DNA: TGTGCCAGCAGTTACTCGGACAGGCCCCAGCCCCAGCATTTT.

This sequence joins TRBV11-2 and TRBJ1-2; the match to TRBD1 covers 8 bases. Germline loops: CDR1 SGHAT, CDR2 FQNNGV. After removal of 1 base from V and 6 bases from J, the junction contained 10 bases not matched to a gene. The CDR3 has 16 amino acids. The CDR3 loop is CASSLALRGRDDGYTF. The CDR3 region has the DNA TGTGCCAGCAGCTTAGCTCTCAGGGGGCGCGATGATGGCTACACCTTC. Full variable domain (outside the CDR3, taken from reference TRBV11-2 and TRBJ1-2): EAGVAQSPRYKIIEKRQSVAFWCNPISGHATLYWYQQILGQGPKLLIQFQNNGVVDDSQLPKDRFSAERLKGVDSTLKIQPAKLEDSAVYLCASSLALRGRDDGYTFGSGTRLTVV.

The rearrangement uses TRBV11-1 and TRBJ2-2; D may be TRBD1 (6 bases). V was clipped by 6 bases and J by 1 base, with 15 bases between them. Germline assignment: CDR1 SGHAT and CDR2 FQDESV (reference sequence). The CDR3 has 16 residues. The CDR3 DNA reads TGTGCCAGCAGGCAACCGGGACACATGAACACCGGGGAGCTGTTTTTT. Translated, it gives CASRQPGHMNTGELFF.

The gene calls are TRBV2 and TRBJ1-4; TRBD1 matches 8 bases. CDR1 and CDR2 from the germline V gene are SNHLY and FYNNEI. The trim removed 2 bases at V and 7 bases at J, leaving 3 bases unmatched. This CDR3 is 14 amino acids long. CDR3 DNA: TGTGCCAGCAGTGAATTCAGGGGGCCTGAAAAACTGTTTTTT. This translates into CASSEFRGPEKLFF.

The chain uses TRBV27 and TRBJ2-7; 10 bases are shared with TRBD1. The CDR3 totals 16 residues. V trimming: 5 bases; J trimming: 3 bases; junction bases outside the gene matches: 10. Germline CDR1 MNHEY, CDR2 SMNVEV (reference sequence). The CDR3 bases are TGTGCCAGCAGTATATTGCCCGGGACAGGGGTCTACGAGCAGTACTTC. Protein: CASSILPGTGVYEQYF.

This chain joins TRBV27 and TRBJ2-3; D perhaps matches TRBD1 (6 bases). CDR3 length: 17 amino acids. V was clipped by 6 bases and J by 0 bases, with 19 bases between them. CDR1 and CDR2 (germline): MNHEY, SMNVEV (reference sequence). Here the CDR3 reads CASSYETGRFSTDTQYF. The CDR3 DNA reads TGTGCCAGCAGCTACGAGACAGGACGATTTAGCACAGATACGCAGTATTTT.

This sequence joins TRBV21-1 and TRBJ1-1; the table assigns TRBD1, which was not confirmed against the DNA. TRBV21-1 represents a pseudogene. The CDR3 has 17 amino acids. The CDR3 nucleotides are TGTGCCAGAACCCGCGGACAGGGAGGTACAGGGAACACTGAAGCTTTCTTT. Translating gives CARTRGQGGTGNTEAFF.

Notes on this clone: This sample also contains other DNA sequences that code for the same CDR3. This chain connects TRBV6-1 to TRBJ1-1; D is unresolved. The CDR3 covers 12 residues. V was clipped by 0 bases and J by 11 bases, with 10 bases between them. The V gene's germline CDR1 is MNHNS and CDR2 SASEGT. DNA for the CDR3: TGTGCCAGCAGTGAAGCGAGGACTCGGGCTTTCTTT. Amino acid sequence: CASSEARTRAFF.

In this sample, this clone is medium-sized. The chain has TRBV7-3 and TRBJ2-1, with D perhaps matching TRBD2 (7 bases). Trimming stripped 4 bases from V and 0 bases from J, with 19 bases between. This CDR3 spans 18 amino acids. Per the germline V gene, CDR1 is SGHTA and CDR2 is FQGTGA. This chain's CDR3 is CASSSRGAHLLSYNEQFF. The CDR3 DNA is TGTGCCAGCAGCTCACGGGGGGCCCACCTCCTCTCCTACAATGAGCAGTTCTTC.

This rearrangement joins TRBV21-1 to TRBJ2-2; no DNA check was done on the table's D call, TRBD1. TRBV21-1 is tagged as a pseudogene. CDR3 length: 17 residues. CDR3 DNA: TGTGCCAGCAGCAGGCTGGGGCCCCGCGTCTTCTCCGGGGAGCTGTTTTTT. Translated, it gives CASSRLGPRVFSGELFF.